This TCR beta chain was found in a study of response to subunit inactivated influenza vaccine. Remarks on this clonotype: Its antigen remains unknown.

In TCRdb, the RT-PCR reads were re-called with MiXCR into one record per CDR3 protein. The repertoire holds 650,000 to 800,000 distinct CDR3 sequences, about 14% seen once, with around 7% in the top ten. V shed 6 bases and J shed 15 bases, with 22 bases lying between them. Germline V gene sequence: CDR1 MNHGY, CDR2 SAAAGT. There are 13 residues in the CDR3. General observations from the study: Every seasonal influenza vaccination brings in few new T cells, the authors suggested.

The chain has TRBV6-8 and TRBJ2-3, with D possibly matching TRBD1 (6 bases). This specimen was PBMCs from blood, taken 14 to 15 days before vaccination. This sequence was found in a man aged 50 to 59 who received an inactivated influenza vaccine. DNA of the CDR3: TGTGCCAGCAGACCCACAAGGACAGTGTTCGATTATTTT. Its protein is CASRPTRTVFDYF.